This TCR beta chain is drawn from a study of T-cell memory formation after mild COVID-19. Broader study findings: Confirmation of SARS-CoV-2 specificity was lacking for second-wave clones peaking day 37.

Regarding this clonotype: What it recognizes is unknown.

Germline CDR1 SGHKS, CDR2 YYEKEE (reference sequence). The CDR3 extends over 14 amino acids. V lost 4 bases, J lost 7 bases, and 14 bases lay in between. TCRdb independently ran MiXCR on the 5' RACE reads; one entry per CDR3 protein. Of 500,000 to 550,000 distinct CDR3 sequences detected, around 21% appear once; the ten largest clones hold around 12%. The chain employs TRBV5-5 and TRBJ2-2; tentative D call: TRBD2 (5 bases). This clonotype originated in an adult woman who had mild COVID-19 (a few samples of this study predate the infection). Cell type and time point are not known. Sequencing used PBMCs or a T cell subset sorted from them (not recorded which). CDR3 loop: CASSLPSWVGELFF. CDR3 in DNA: TGTGCCAGCAGCCTACCTAGCTGGGTCGGGGAGCTGTTTTTT.